These 28 T cell receptor beta chains came from one sample sequenced in a study of blood T cell repertoires in COVID-19. Some clones are missing from TCRdb's copy, which holds only in-frame ones; the method was immunoSEQ multiplex PCR. Counted here are approximately 480,000 clones, nearly 90% occurring once; the ten biggest clones make up 0.9%. The sample consisted of peripheral blood. All receptors come from a man in his late teens or twenties with COVID-19, enrolled during active disease.

The chain is built from TRBV4-1 and TRBJ2-7; 14 nucleotides line up with TRBD2. Germline V gene sequence: CDR1 MGHRA, CDR2 YSYEKL. The CDR3 has 16 residues. V dropped 4 bases and J dropped 3; count of bases not matched to a gene: 5. For the CDR3, the DNA is TGCGCCAGCAGCCCGACTAGCGGGAGGGAGATCTACGAGCAGTACTTC. Its protein is CASSPTSGREIYEQYF.

The rearrangement links TRBV5-5 to TRBJ1-1, with no clear D. The CDR3 runs 13 residues. The V gene's germline CDR1 is SGHKS and CDR2 YYEKEE (reference sequence). V lost 1 base to trimming and J lost 3 bases, with 7 bases between them. CDR3: CASSLSGDTEAFF. CDR3 DNA: TGTGCCAGCAGCTTGAGCGGGGACACTGAAGCTTTCTTT.

The chain links TRBV5-5 to TRBJ1-4; TRBD1 matches at 10 bases. Germline-derived CDR1 and CDR2 are SGHKS and YYEKEE (reference sequence). V shed 3 bases and J 8 bases; nucleotides not matched to a gene: 10. The CDR3 contains 16 residues. CDR3 coding DNA: TGTGCCAGCAGCTGGCCCGGGACAGGGGATGGAGAAAAACTGTTTTTT. Its protein product is CASSWPGTGDGEKLFF.

The sample holds one count of this clone. Here the CDR3 reads CASSVVTGIHNEQFF. For the CDR3, the DNA is TGTGCCAGCAGCGTAGTCACAGGAATCCACAATGAGCAGTTCTTC. This chain uses TRBV9 with TRBJ2-1; TRBD1 might be the D (5 bases). Trimming left V 0 bases short and J 5 bases short, with 12 bases between. Germline CDR1 is SGDLS and CDR2 is YYNGEE. This CDR3 spans 15 amino acids.

This chain uses TRBV3-1 (or the pseudogene TRBV3-2) with TRBJ2-3, with TRBD2 matching over 8 bases. This CDR3 has 14 residues. The trim removed 5 bases at V and 6 bases at J, leaving 7 bases unmatched. Germline V gives CDR1 LGHDT, CDR2 YNNKEL (reference sequence). The CDR3 protein is CASSIGLASDTQYF. The DNA of the CDR3 is TGTGCCAGCAGCATCGGACTAGCAAGCGATACGCAGTATTTT.

The chain couples TRBV6-5 to TRBJ2-1; 7 nucleotides agree with TRBD2. This CDR3 has 14 residues. Germline trimming cut 5 bases from V and 8 bases from J; bases unmatched to any gene: 9. From germline, CDR1 is MNHEY and CDR2 SVGAGI. The CDR3 bases are TGTGCCAGCAGTCACCGGACTAGGTCGGATGAGCAGTTCTTC. Translating gives CASSHRTRSDEQFF.

The V gene is TRBV7-8, the J gene TRBJ2-1; 9 positions match TRBD1. Germline V CDR1 and CDR2: SGHVS, FQNEAQ. Trimming removed 3 bases from V and 7 bases from J; junction bases left unmatched: 13. The CDR3 runs to 17 residues. CDR3: CASSFSAGGQGSNEQFF. CDR3 DNA: TGTGCCAGCAGCTTCTCCGCCGGGGGACAGGGATCTAATGAGCAGTTCTTC.

This chain joins TRBV6-2 or TRBV6-3 and TRBJ1-4; weak D call: TRBD1 (5 bases). The germline V and J ends were trimmed by 0 bases and 5 bases, with 10 bases remaining between them. The CDR3 is 15 amino acids. Per germline, CDR1 MNHEY and CDR2 SVGEGT. This CDR3 reads CASSYSTRGNEKLFF. The CDR3, as DNA: TGTGCCAGCAGTTACTCGACAAGGGGAAATGAAAAACTGTTTTTT.

This chain uses TRBV12-5 with TRBJ2-7; 8 bases are shared with TRBD2. This CDR3 comprises 14 residues. V shed 10 bases, J shed 0 bases, and the junction held 8 bases outside the gene matches. Germline V gene lookup returns CDR1 LGHNT and CDR2 FRNRAP. The CDR3 region is CATAGGHNSYEQYF. CDR3 DNA: TGTGCTACCGCGGGGGGTCACAACTCCTACGAGCAGTACTTC.

The genes are TRBV18 and TRBJ1-1; D is unclear. The CDR3 runs to 15 residues. The ends were cut back, 0 bases at V and 6 bases at J, with 14 bases in the middle. Germline-derived CDR1 and CDR2 are KGHSH and LQKENI. The CDR3 sequence is CASSPPSRLTAEAFF. CDR3 in DNA: TGTGCCAGCTCACCACCGTCCAGGCTGACGGCTGAAGCTTTCTTT.

V usage is TRBV6-4 and J usage is TRBJ2-7, with D maybe TRBD2 (5 bases). This CDR3 region has 15 residues. Germline-derived CDR1 and CDR2 are MRHNA and SNTAGT. The V and J ends lost 6 bases and 4 bases respectively, with 19 bases between them. The CDR3 loop reads CASSLHTRPGYEQYF. The CDR3, as DNA: TGTGCCAGCAGCCTACATACTAGGCCCGGGTACGAGCAGTACTTC.

The chain combines TRBV5-1 with TRBJ2-3; 7 nucleotides line up with TRBD2. CDR1 and CDR2 (germline): SGHRS, YFSETQ. V gave up 0 bases and J gave up 2 bases; unmatched junction bases: 9. This CDR3 has 17 residues. The DNA for the CDR3 is TGCGCCAGCAGCTTGGCCGCGACTAGCACCTCCACAGATACGCAGTATTTT. This gives the protein CASSLAATSTSTDTQYF.

J is TRBJ2-1 and V is TRBV21-1; the D segment call TRBD1 is taken from the table without a DNA check. TRBV21-1 represents a pseudogene. The CDR3 sequence is 13 residues long. The CDR3 coding sequence is TGTGCCAGATCTGGACAGGGCCGGGATGAGCAGTTCTTC. Translated, it gives CARSGQGRDEQFF.

The chain employs TRBV13 and TRBJ2-3, with 11 bases matching TRBD2. The CDR3 extends over 18 amino acids. The germline V gene encodes CDR1 PRHDT and CDR2 FYEKMQ (reference sequence). J lost 2 bases, V lost 5 bases, and 12 bases had no gene match. CDR3 DNA: TGTGCCAGCAGCGAACTCTCCGGGACTAGCGGAGCCACAGATACGCAGTATTTT. Encoded protein: CASSELSGTSGATDTQYF.

The chain recombines TRBV7-8 with TRBJ2-5; D remains unclear. Per germline, CDR1 SGHVS and CDR2 FQNEAQ. This CDR3 has 14 residues. V dropped 0 bases and J dropped 1 base, with 6 bases sitting between them. CDR3 loop: CASSLAGSQETQYF. CDR3 nucleotides: TGTGCCAGCAGCTTAGCGGGCAGCCAAGAGACCCAGTACTTC. Together with reference TRBV7-8 and TRBJ2-5, the CDR3 gives the full variable domain: GAGVSQSPRYKVAKRGQDVALRCDPISGHVSLFWYQQALGQGPEFLTYFQNEAQLDKSGLPSDRFFAERPEGSVSTLKIQRTQQEDSAVYLCASSLAGSQETQYFGPGTRLLVL.

Only a few counts were recorded for this clone. The chain carries TRBV7-9 and TRBJ1-2; no reliable D call. V lost 3 bases, J lost 5 bases, and 16 bases lay in between. The CDR3 consists of 15 residues. Germline V gives CDR1 SEHNR, CDR2 FQNEAQ (reference sequence). The CDR3 reads CASSFQASAIYGYTF. The CDR3 DNA reads TGTGCCAGCAGCTTTCAGGCCTCGGCCATATATGGCTACACCTTC. Full variable domain (outside the CDR3, taken from reference TRBV7-9 and TRBJ1-2): DTGVSQNPRHKITKRGQNVTFRCDPISEHNRLYWYRQTLGQGPEFLTYFQNEAQLEKSRLLSDRFSAERPKGSFSTLEIQRTEQGDSAMYLCASSFQASAIYGYTFGSGTRLTVV.

The genes are TRBV19 and TRBJ2-5; 8 bases agree with TRBD2. There are 15 residues in the CDR3. Germline CDR1 reads LNHDA; CDR2 reads SQIVND (reference sequence). J gave up 0 bases and V 4 bases, and 4 bases lay outside the gene matches. This CDR3 reads CASSKREPYQETQYF. The CDR3 DNA reads as TGTGCCAGTAGTAAGCGGGAGCCGTACCAAGAGACCCAGTACTTC.

This sequence joins TRBV3-1 (or the pseudogene TRBV3-2) and TRBJ2-7; 10 nucleotides agree with TRBD2. The CDR3 is 17 residues long. The germline V gene encodes CDR1 LGHDT and CDR2 YNNKEL (reference sequence). V gave up 0 bases and J gave up 4 bases; unmatched junction bases: 9. CDR3 region: CASSQDRASGSRYEQYF. CDR3 coding DNA: TGTGCCAGCAGCCAAGATAGAGCTAGCGGGAGTAGGTACGAGCAGTACTTC.

The table lists this clone with a count of one. The chain employs TRBV4-1 and TRBJ2-2, with 13 bases that match TRBD2. Germline values: CDR1 MGHRA, CDR2 YSYEKL. After removal of 4 bases from V and 7 bases from J, the junction contained 6 bases not matched to a gene. The CDR3 consists of 16 residues. DNA for the CDR3: TGCGCCAGCAGCCGCCCACTAGCGGGAGGGGTCGGGGAGCTGTTTTTT. Its translation is CASSRPLAGGVGELFF.

The chain couples TRBV11-2 to TRBJ1-1; a possible D gene is TRBD1 (5 bases). Germline loops: CDR1 SGHAT, CDR2 FQNNGV. V lost 6 bases to trimming and J lost 7 bases, with 15 bases between them. The CDR3 is made up of 13 amino acids. The CDR3 reads CASSPRGRREAFF. CDR3 sequence (DNA): TGTGCCAGCAGTCCAAGGGGTCGGCGTGAAGCTTTCTTT.

This clone was counted a few times. The V gene is TRBV21-1, the J gene TRBJ2-7; the table's D call of TRBD1 was not tested on the DNA. TRBV21-1 is classified as a pseudogene. The CDR3 has 13 residues. DNA for the CDR3: TGTGCCATTTCGGGACACGGCTCCTACGAGCAGTACTTC. It encodes CAISGHGSYEQYF.

The V gene is TRBV19, the J gene TRBJ1-6; the D gene is possibly TRBD1 (5 bases). This CDR3 has 13 residues. Germline CDR1 reads LNHDA; CDR2 reads SQIVND (reference sequence). Trimming cost V 10 bases and J 5 bases, with 12 bases left between them. The CDR3 loop reads CATRTLNNSPLHF. The CDR3 nucleotides read TGTGCCACCCGGACATTGAATAATTCACCCCTCCACTTT.

The rearrangement joins TRBV29-1 to TRBJ2-6; no reliable D call. V lost 4 bases to trimming and J lost 0 bases, with 7 bases between them. The CDR3 loop spans 14 amino acids. The germline V gene encodes CDR1 SQVTM and CDR2 ANQGSEA. Here the CDR3 DNA reads TGCAGCGTTGGGTACAACTCTGGGGCCAACGTCCTGACTTTC. It yields the protein CSVGYNSGANVLTF.

The chain combines TRBV19 with TRBJ2-1; 12 bases fit TRBD2. In germline, CDR1 is LNHDA, CDR2 SQIVND (reference sequence). V trimming: 5 bases; J trimming: 8 bases; junction bases outside the gene matches: 1. This CDR3 spans 13 amino acids. The CDR3 protein is CASSLAGGDEQFF. DNA of the CDR3: TGTGCCAGTAGTCTAGCGGGGGGGGATGAGCAGTTCTTC. The full variable domain, completed using reference TRBV19 and TRBJ2-1, is DGGITQSPKYLFRKEGQNVTLSCEQNLNHDAMYWYRQDPGQGLRLIYYSQIVNDFQKGDIAEGYSVSREKKESFPLTVTSAQKNPTAFYLCASSLAGGDEQFFGPGTRLTVL.

The chain uses TRBV5-1 and TRBJ2-6; possible D gene TRBD1, 6 bases. The germline V gene encodes CDR1 SGHRS and CDR2 YFSETQ. The CDR3 sequence is 15 residues long. Deletions cut 7 bases from V and 4 bases from J, with 15 bases between. CDR3 residues: CASQAQGTGANVLTF. CDR3 nucleotide sequence: TGCGCCAGCCAAGCACAGGGCACAGGGGCCAACGTCCTGACTTTC.

This clone showed up just once. The rearrangement joins TRBV14 to TRBJ2-1, with unresolved D. Germline values: CDR1 SGHDN, CDR2 FVKESK. This CDR3 has 12 residues. The V and J ends lost 4 bases and 9 bases respectively, with 10 bases between them. This CDR3 is CASSRSSSEQFF. CDR3 bases: TGTGCCAGCAGCCGTAGCTCGTCTGAGCAGTTCTTC.

The CDR3 spells CASSPVTSGVGEQYF. In nucleotides, the CDR3 is TGCGCCAGCAGCCCCGTTACCTCAGGGGTCGGCGAGCAGTACTTC. V is TRBV5-1 and J is TRBJ2-7, with D perhaps TRBD1 (6 bases). This CDR3 is built from 15 residues. Germline V gives CDR1 SGHRS, CDR2 YFSETQ. Trimming stripped 4 bases from V and 6 bases from J, with 20 bases between.

This chain links TRBV5-1 with TRBJ2-3; 9 nucleotides match TRBD2. CDR1 and CDR2 (germline): SGHRS, YFSETQ. The CDR3 is 16 residues long. J gave up 2 bases and V 4 bases, and 8 bases lay outside the gene matches. CDR3 sequence: CASSPLAGAITDTQYF. The CDR3 DNA follows: TGCGCCAGCAGCCCATTAGCGGGGGCCATCACAGATACGCAGTATTTT.